The 28 T cell receptor beta chains listed next were all sequenced from one sample in a study of monozygotic twins with inflammatory bowel disease. TCRdb reprocessed the 5' RACE reads and stores each CDR3 protein as one record, lacking DNA. Its table lists over 110,000 distinct CDR3 sequences. Sequenced sample: blood. The receptors shown here come from a human donor with ulcerative colitis or Crohn's disease, or a healthy co-twin of an affected twin (not recorded which).

CDR3 in amino acids: CASIAGTTNIQYF. The chain is built from TRBV6-2 or TRBV6-3 and TRBJ2-4; no DNA is available, so the TRBD1 call from TCRdb remains unchecked. This CDR3 contains 13 residues. Looked up from germline, CDR1 is MNHEY and CDR2 is SVGEGT.

V is TRBV9 and J is TRBJ2-1; without DNA, the TCRdb call of TRBD1 cannot be checked. The CDR3 consists of 16 residues. Germline CDR1 SGDLS, CDR2 YYNGEE. CDR3 in amino acids: CASSVEGWSSYNEQFF.

The J gene is TRBJ2-7, the V gene TRBV12-3 or TRBV12-4; TCRdb's D gene call, TRBD1, goes unchecked for lack of DNA. The CDR3 runs to 15 residues. This chain's CDR3 is CASSPGTGGSYEQYF.

The chain carries TRBV24-1 and TRBJ2-3. CDR1 is KGHDR and CDR2 is SFDVKD in the germline V gene. The CDR3 runs to 16 residues. The CDR3 reads CATSDFARKSTDTQYF.

The chain employs TRBV20-1 and TRBJ2-1; TCRdb selects TRBD2, and the lack of DNA leaves this call unchecked. The CDR3 spans 14 residues. Germline V gene lookup returns CDR1 DFQATT and CDR2 SNEGSKA (reference sequence). This chain's CDR3 is CSAREYGTLDEQFF.

The rearrangement links TRBV3-1 to TRBJ2-3. This CDR3 is built from 15 residues. Germline V CDR1 and CDR2: LGHDT, YNNKEL (reference sequence). The CDR3 spells CASSLLTEITDTQYF.

The rearrangement uses TRBV5-1 and TRBJ1-2. This CDR3 region has 17 residues. Germline V lookup: CDR1 SGHRS, CDR2 YFSETQ. CDR3: CASSLGLAESLSYGYTF.

V and J are TRBV7-9 and TRBJ1-4; TCRdb designates TRBD1, a call that cannot be tested without DNA. The V gene's germline CDR1 is SEHNR and CDR2 FQNEAQ (reference sequence). The CDR3 runs to 14 residues. The CDR3 loop reads CASSPGATNEKLFF.

The V gene is TRBV6-2 or TRBV6-3, the J gene TRBJ1-5; TCRdb outputs TRBD1, but without DNA this stays unchecked. CDR1 is MNHEY and CDR2 is SVGEGT in the germline V gene. This CDR3 comprises 15 residues. The CDR3 protein is CASSRLGRGGQPQHF.

The chain couples TRBV6-5 to TRBJ2-5; absent DNA, TCRdb's TRBD1 call cannot be checked. Germline assignment: CDR1 MNHEY and CDR2 SVGAGI. This CDR3 is 16 amino acids long. CDR3 protein: CASSYGTGVRKETQYF.

V is TRBV7-2 and J is TRBJ2-3; TCRdb picks TRBD1, but there is no DNA to check that call. There are 15 residues in the CDR3. The germline V gene encodes CDR1 SGHTA and CDR2 FQGNSA. CDR3 loop: CASSFRGPSTDTQYF.

V gene TRBV5-1 combines with J gene TRBJ2-2; TCRdb's D call of TRBD1 is untestable without DNA. The CDR3 has 16 amino acids. CDR1 and CDR2 from the germline V gene are SGHRS and YFSETQ. This CDR3 is CASSRGQGTNTGELFF.

The rearrangement uses TRBV7-6 and TRBJ2-1; checking the TCRdb D call of TRBD1 is not possible without DNA. The germline gives CDR1 SGHVS, CDR2 FNYEAQ. The CDR3 is made up of 15 amino acids. CDR3 sequence reads: CASSLAQGVNNEQFF.

The chain employs TRBV6-4 and TRBJ2-1; absent DNA, TCRdb's TRBD1 call cannot be checked. The germline V gene encodes CDR1 MRHNA and CDR2 SNTAGT. CDR3 length: 15 amino acids. The CDR3 region is CASSDPGTVNNEQFF.

This chain connects TRBV18 to TRBJ2-2; TCRdb returns TRBD1, unconfirmable since there is no DNA. Germline lookup yields CDR1 KGHSH and CDR2 LQKENI. This CDR3 has 18 amino acids. The CDR3 reads CASSPPNSGTAFTGELFF.

V and J are TRBV5-6 and TRBJ1-2; as DNA is missing, the TRBD1 call by TCRdb cannot be tested. CDR3 length equals 15 residues. Germline CDR1 reads SGHDT; CDR2 reads YYEEEE. The CDR3: CASRWIQGNNYGYTF.

The chain recombines TRBV7-2 with TRBJ2-7; the TRBD1 assignment by TCRdb is unverifiable without DNA. The CDR3 covers 15 residues. CDR1 is SGHTA and CDR2 is FQGNSA in the germline V gene. CDR3 region: CASSSPGQTSYEQYF.

The V gene is TRBV5-5, the J gene TRBJ2-7; TCRdb's assignment of TRBD1 cannot be checked, as there is no DNA. The CDR3 contains 16 residues. CDR1 is SGHKS and CDR2 is YYEKEE in the germline V gene (reference sequence). The CDR3 loop reads CASSSHGTGGFYEQYF.

The chain joins TRBV7-8 to TRBJ2-7; absent DNA, TCRdb's TRBD1 call cannot be checked. The germline gives CDR1 SGHVS, CDR2 FQNEAQ. CDR3 length equals 15 residues. The CDR3 is CASSLRGQQTYEQYF. The complete variable domain, with remaining parts taken from reference TRBV7-8 and TRBJ2-7, reads GAGVSQSPRYKVAKRGQDVALRCDPISGHVSLFWYQQALGQGPEFLTYFQNEAQLDKSGLPSDRFFAERPEGSVSTLKIQRTQQEDSAVYLCASSLRGQQTYEQYFGPGTRLTVT.

This rearrangement joins TRBV5-5 to TRBJ2-7; TCRdb picks TRBD2, but there is no DNA to check that call. This CDR3 comprises 15 residues. Looked up from germline, CDR1 is SGHKS and CDR2 is YYEKEE (reference sequence). CDR3 protein: CASSWAGTSSYEQYF.

The V gene is TRBV5-1, the J gene TRBJ2-2; TCRdb lists TRBD1, though no DNA is available to test this call. This CDR3 is 15 amino acids long. Per germline, CDR1 SGHRS and CDR2 YFSETQ. The chain's CDR3 is CASSLPGTATGELFF.

The chain joins TRBV5-1 to TRBJ2-7; no DNA is available, so the TRBD1 call from TCRdb remains unchecked. The CDR3 totals 12 residues. The germline V gene encodes CDR1 SGHRS and CDR2 YFSETQ. CDR3 amino acids: CASSLQGYEQYF.

The CDR3: CASSGGTAGEQYF. The chain employs TRBV10-2 and TRBJ2-7; no DNA is available, so the TRBD2 call from TCRdb remains unchecked. Germline V gene sequence: CDR1 WSHSY, CDR2 SAAADI. The CDR3 runs 13 residues.

The chain recombines TRBV6-4 with TRBJ2-1; TCRdb outputs TRBD2, but without DNA this stays unchecked. The CDR3 consists of 16 residues. Germline loops: CDR1 MRHNA, CDR2 SNTAGT. This chain's CDR3 is CASSDGGTGGASEQFF.

The J gene is TRBJ2-7, the V gene TRBV11-3. The length of the CDR3 is 13 residues. The germline V gene has CDR1 SGHNT and CDR2 YENEEA. This CDR3 reads CASSLAREYEQYF.

The gene calls are TRBV20-1 and TRBJ1-5; the TRBD1 assignment by TCRdb is unverifiable without DNA. This CDR3 spans 16 amino acids. Germline V gives CDR1 DFQATT, CDR2 SNEGSKA (reference sequence). The chain's CDR3 is CSAYPRGLRGNQPQHF.

This chain links TRBV7-9 with TRBJ1-2. The CDR3 length is 14 residues. Germline V CDR1 and CDR2: SEHNR, FQNEAQ (reference sequence). CDR3 sequence: CASSPQTANYGYTF.

V and J are TRBV12-3 or TRBV12-4 and TRBJ2-7; as DNA is missing, the TRBD1 call by TCRdb cannot be tested. The length of the CDR3 is 13 residues. CDR3 residues: CASSFGGQGEQYF.